This is a list of T cell receptor beta chains from one sample in a study of cytomegalovirus exposure and HLA in healthy donors. Assay used: immunoSEQ multiplex PCR; TCRdb lists only in-frame clones, some missing. Altogether fewer than 100,000 clones are present, 70% to 80% being singletons, with the ten largest covering 7.7%. Sequenced input: PBMCs. These TCRs come from a female donor in good health and CMV-seronegative. Each CDR3 is given without its conserved first and last residue. Each record gives: V gene, J gene, CDR3 protein.

v_call: TRBV5-1
j_call: TRBJ2-5
cdr3_aa: ASSLGTGETQY

v_call: TRBV5-1
j_call: TRBJ1-2
cdr3_aa: ASSLETDTYGYT

v_call: TRBV19
j_call: TRBJ1-1
cdr3_aa: ATRDREVRTEAF

v_call: TRBV28
j_call: TRBJ2-2
cdr3_aa: ASTGGGGSTGELF

v_call: TRBV10-2
j_call: TRBJ2-7
cdr3_aa: ASSPGVAEVYEQY

v_call: TRBV7-8
j_call: TRBJ2-3
cdr3_aa: ASSLAPRGLGDTQY

v_call: TRBV28
j_call: TRBJ1-3
cdr3_aa: ASSLLQGASGNTIY

v_call: TRBV13
j_call: TRBJ2-3
cdr3_aa: ASSLLVAGGLRGTDTQY

v_call: TRBV28
j_call: TRBJ1-2
cdr3_aa: ASSLAPSRYT

v_call: TRBV30
j_call: TRBJ1-6
cdr3_aa: ACARGQGALGDSPLH

v_call: TRBV6-6
j_call: TRBJ1-2
cdr3_aa: ASSYPFYRGNYGYT

v_call: TRBV5-6
j_call: TRBJ1-3
cdr3_aa: ASSDTGGRNTIY

v_call: TRBV6-5
j_call: TRBJ2-1
cdr3_aa: ASSYRGRGNEQF